Presented here are 25 T cell receptor beta chains from one specimen sequenced in a study of cytomegalovirus exposure and HLA in healthy donors. PCR primers comprised 60 Vbeta and 13 Jbeta primers. TCRdb keeps only in-frame clones here, not all; method: immunoSEQ multiplex PCR. This sample carries approximately 130,000 clones, around 75% of them seen once, and the ten largest clones take 2.9%. The sample consisted of PBMCs. The receptors come from a woman aged 40 to 50 in good health and CMV-seropositive.

The chain couples TRBV6-1 to TRBJ2-5; D gene uncertain. CDR1 and CDR2 (germline): MNHNS, SASEGT. V dropped 0 bases and J dropped 4 bases, with 9 bases sitting between them. This CDR3 is built from 14 residues. The CDR3 sequence: CASSEAFTRETQYF. CDR3 nucleotides: TGTGCCAGCAGTGAAGCATTCACGAGAGAGACCCAGTACTTC.

The CDR3 reads CASSPPVGGAYEQYF. The CDR3 bases are TGTGCCAGCTCACCACCAGTCGGGGGTGCCTACGAGCAGTACTTC. This sequence joins TRBV18 and TRBJ2-7, with D possibly matching TRBD2 (6 bases). This CDR3 has 15 residues. From germline, CDR1 is KGHSH and CDR2 LQKENI. Trimming removed 0 bases from V and 2 bases from J, with 11 bases in between. Full variable domain (outside the CDR3, taken from reference TRBV18 and TRBJ2-7): NAGVMQNPRHLVRRRGQEARLRCSPMKGHSHVYWYRQLPEEGLKFMVYLQKENIIDESGMPKERFSAEFPKEGPSILRIQQVVRGDSAAYFCASSPPVGGAYEQYFGPGTRLTVT.

The chain has TRBV4-2 and TRBJ2-3; maybe TRBD2 (6 bases). CDR3 length equals 15 residues. Looked up from germline, CDR1 is LGHNA and CDR2 is YNFKEQ. With 4 bases removed from V and 1 base from J, the gap between germline ends came to 12 bases. CDR3 sequence (DNA): TGTGCCAGCAGCCGGGGGGTGGGAGGCACAGATACGCAGTATTTT. As protein: CASSRGVGGTDTQYF.

The chain combines TRBV30 with TRBJ1-2; D call uncertain. V lost 6 bases, J lost 2 bases, and 16 bases lay in between. The CDR3 runs to 14 residues. The germline V gene has CDR1 GTSNPN and CDR2 SVGIG (reference sequence). CDR3 sequence: CACPPRTGNYGYTF. Here the CDR3 DNA reads TGTGCCTGCCCCCCCCGGACGGGGAACTATGGCTACACCTTC. Based on the CDR3 plus reference TRBV30 and TRBJ1-2, the full variable domain is SQTIHQWPATLVQPVGSPLSLECTVEGTSNPNLYWYRQAAGRGLQLLFYSVGIGQISSEVPQNLSASRPQDRQFILSSKKLLLSDSGFYLCACPPRTGNYGYTFGSGTRLTVV.

This clone was seen once. The gene calls are TRBV19 and TRBJ2-5; tentatively, D is TRBD2 (6 bases). Germline values: CDR1 LNHDA, CDR2 SQIVND (reference sequence). This CDR3 has 14 amino acids. Trimming stripped 3 bases from V and 2 bases from J, with 10 bases between. Here the CDR3 reads CASSMWGEQETQYF. Here the CDR3 DNA reads TGTGCCAGTAGTATGTGGGGGGAACAAGAGACCCAGTACTTC.

The J gene is TRBJ2-1, the V gene TRBV7-2; 7 bases map to TRBD1. Unmatched junction bases numbered 4, after V lost 4 bases and J lost 1 base. In germline, CDR1 is SGHTA, CDR2 FQGNSA. The CDR3 runs to 15 residues. The CDR3: CASSSRQGSYNEQFF. The CDR3 DNA reads as TGTGCCAGCAGCTCCCGACAGGGTTCCTACAATGAGCAGTTCTTC. Full variable domain (rest looked up from reference TRBV7-2 and TRBJ2-1): GAGVSQSPSNKVTEKGKDVELRCDPISGHTALYWYRQSLGQGLEFLIYFQGNSAPDKSGLPSDRFSAERTGGSVSTLTIQRTQQEDSAVYLCASSSRQGSYNEQFFGPGTRLTVL.

The chain recombines TRBV18 with TRBJ2-5, with TRBD1 identical over 7 bases. With 5 bases clipped from V and 2 bases from J, the junction kept 8 bases outside the gene matches. The CDR3 is 15 residues long. Germline CDR1 KGHSH, CDR2 LQKENI. CDR3 residues: CASSGGTVLQETQYF. In nucleotides, the CDR3 is TGTGCCAGCTCAGGTGGGACAGTACTACAAGAGACCCAGTACTTC.

The chain links TRBV5-1 to TRBJ2-5, with 7 positions matching TRBD1. J was trimmed by 4 bases and V by 3 bases; bases with no gene match: 9. CDR1 is SGHRS and CDR2 is YFSETQ in the germline V gene. This CDR3 has 15 amino acids. The CDR3 sequence is CASSSDRSSRETQYF. As DNA, the CDR3 is TGCGCCAGCAGCTCGGACAGGAGCAGCCGAGAGACCCAGTACTTC.

This chain links TRBV13 with TRBJ2-7, with 8 bases matching TRBD2. V dropped 3 bases and J dropped 5; count of bases not matched to a gene: 6. The CDR3 covers 14 residues. Germline V gene lookup returns CDR1 PRHDT and CDR2 FYEKMQ (reference sequence). The CDR3 sequence is CASSFGRGGDEQYF. The CDR3, as DNA: TGTGCCAGCAGCTTTGGACGGGGGGGCGACGAGCAGTACTTC. Filled out from reference TRBV13 and TRBJ2-7, the complete variable domain reads AAGVIQSPRHLIKEKRETATLKCYPIPRHDTVYWYQQGPGQDPQFLISFYEKMQSDKGSIPDRFSAQQFSDYHSELNMSSLELGDSALYFCASSFGRGGDEQYFGPGTRLTVT.

The chain couples TRBV28 to TRBJ2-4; a possible D gene is TRBD1 (6 bases). Germline V lookup: CDR1 MDHEN, CDR2 SYDVKM. Trimming removed 6 bases from V and 10 bases from J, with 16 bases in between. The CDR3 contains 13 residues. The CDR3 coding sequence is TGTGCCAGCAGCGTCATGACAGGCTCAATTCAGTACTTC. Translation: CASSVMTGSIQYF.

V usage is TRBV23-1 and J usage is TRBJ2-1; D is perhaps TRBD2 (6 bases). TRBV23-1 is an open reading frame whose function is uncertain. CDR3 length: 15 residues. The V and J ends lost 3 bases and 9 bases respectively, with 18 bases between them. The CDR3 protein is CASSQRLATTSEQFF. The CDR3 DNA reads as TGCGCCAGCAGTCAGAGGCTAGCGACAACGTCTGAGCAGTTCTTC.

CDR3 DNA sequence: TGTGCTAGTGGAGGGACAGGGGGCGCCTACGAGCAGTACTTC. It is translated as CASGGTGGAYEQYF. V and J are TRBV12-5 and TRBJ2-7, with TRBD1 matching over 12 bases. The junction had 2 bases not matched to a gene; V was cut back by 6 bases and J by 2 bases. The CDR3 covers 14 residues. Germline V gene sequence: CDR1 LGHNT, CDR2 FRNRAP.

The chain has TRBV9 and TRBJ1-2; D remains ambiguous. V lost 2 bases to trimming and J lost 4 bases, with 18 bases between them. CDR3 length equals 16 residues. Per germline, CDR1 SGDLS and CDR2 YYNGEE. CDR3: CASSVSPGLEGYGYTF. In DNA, the CDR3 is TGTGCCAGCAGCGTCAGTCCAGGTTTGGAAGGCTATGGCTACACCTTC.

This chain uses TRBV4-3 with TRBJ2-3; D gene uncertain. There are 13 residues in the CDR3. V lost 0 bases and J 4 bases, leaving 5 bases between the germline ends. Germline V gene data show CDR1 as LGHNA and CDR2 as YSLEER. The CDR3 DNA reads as TGCGCCAGCAGCCAAGATTCGTCAGATACGCAGTATTTT. Its translation: CASSQDSSDTQYF.

V and J are TRBV5-4 and TRBJ1-2; 9 bases are a match to TRBD1. There are 17 residues in the CDR3. V shed 6 bases, J shed 1 base, and the junction held 13 bases outside the gene matches. In germline, CDR1 is SGHNT, CDR2 YYREEE (reference sequence). The CDR3 region has the DNA TGTGCCAGCACCCGCGGGGACAGGGATTTTTATAACTATGGCTACACCTTC. Translated, it gives CASTRGDRDFYNYGYTF.

The table lists this clone with a count of one. The chain joins TRBV2 to TRBJ1-1, with D possibly being TRBD1 (5 bases). V was clipped by 7 bases and J by 4 bases, with 10 bases between them. The CDR3 loop spans 12 amino acids. Germline values: CDR1 SNHLY, CDR2 FYNNEI. The CDR3 sequence is CASKRGSTEAFF. DNA for the CDR3: TGTGCCAGCAAACGGGGGAGCACTGAAGCTTTCTTT.

CDR3 residues: CASSQGWGQGTVKYGYTF. The CDR3, as DNA: TGCGCCAGCAGCCAAGGGTGGGGACAGGGGACGGTAAAGTATGGCTACACCTTC. J is TRBJ1-2 and V is TRBV4-1; 10 bases align to TRBD1. The germline V gene has CDR1 MGHRA and CDR2 YSYEKL. The J segment lost 5 bases and the V segment lost 1 base, leaving 13 bases of the junction unmatched. The CDR3 has 18 amino acids.

This sequence joins TRBV7-9 and TRBJ2-1; TRBD1 agrees at 7 bases. Germline assignment: CDR1 SEHNR and CDR2 FQNEAQ (reference sequence). The length of the CDR3 is 16 residues. V gave up 1 base and J gave up 0 bases; unmatched junction bases: 3. The CDR3 protein is CASSLVGQPSYNEQFF. Here the CDR3 DNA reads TGTGCCAGCAGCTTAGTGGGACAGCCCTCCTACAATGAGCAGTTCTTC.

The chain has TRBV5-1 and TRBJ1-2; D call uncertain. The CDR3 has 12 amino acids. Germline loops: CDR1 SGHRS, CDR2 YFSETQ. V gave up 0 bases and J gave up 8 bases, with 8 bases separating them. The CDR3 coding sequence is TGCGCCAGCAGCTTGGACTTCTCCGGCTACACCTTC. Residues: CASSLDFSGYTF.

This rearrangement joins TRBV7-9 to TRBJ2-7; D unclear. V was shortened by 4 bases and J by 4 bases, with 5 bases between the two germline ends. Per germline, CDR1 SEHNR and CDR2 FQNEAQ (reference sequence). The CDR3 runs 11 residues. The CDR3 DNA follows: TGTGCCAGCAGCTCCCAGTACGAGCAGTACTTC. It yields the protein CASSSQYEQYF.

V and J are TRBV30 and TRBJ1-6, with TRBD1 as a possible D gene (5 bases). Germline V gene sequence: CDR1 GTSNPN, CDR2 SVGIG (reference sequence). Trimming stripped 4 bases from V and 5 bases from J, with 18 bases between. The CDR3 runs 16 residues. DNA of the CDR3: TGTGCCTGGACCCTTCGGGCAGGGCCAAATAATTCACCCCTCCACTTT. Protein product: CAWTLRAGPNNSPLHF.

This clone was recorded once. Other DNA sequences in this specimen translate into the identical CDR3. The chain uses TRBV20-1 and TRBJ2-1; TRBD2 might be the D (5 bases). The CDR3 is made up of 11 amino acids. Per germline, CDR1 DFQATT and CDR2 SNEGSKA (reference sequence). The V end was cut by 5 bases, the J end by 7 bases, with 9 bases between. The CDR3 reads CSAGRGNEQFF. The CDR3 DNA reads TGCAGTGCTGGGAGAGGGAATGAGCAGTTCTTC.

The V gene is TRBV9, the J gene TRBJ2-7, with TRBD1 matching 7 bases. The CDR3 spans 14 residues. CDR1 is SGDLS and CDR2 is YYNGEE in the germline V gene. The junction had 3 bases not matched to a gene; V was cut back by 3 bases and J by 0 bases. The CDR3 nucleotides read TGTGCCAGCAGCGGGGACAGCAGCTCCTACGAGCAGTACTTC. The encoded protein is CASSGDSSSYEQYF.

The CDR3 nucleotides read TGTGCCAGCAGCTTAGGACGAGGCGGGGGCGGGTACGAGCAGTACTTC. Its translation: CASSLGRGGGGYEQYF. This rearrangement joins TRBV7-9 to TRBJ2-7; the D gene is possibly TRBD2 (7 bases). Per the germline V gene, CDR1 is SEHNR and CDR2 is FQNEAQ (reference sequence). The CDR3 spans 16 residues. The ends were cut back, 1 base at V and 4 bases at J, with 17 bases in the middle.

The sample holds a few counts of this clone. This chain uses TRBV5-6 with TRBJ1-1, with TRBD1 matching over 7 bases. V shed 1 base and J 6 bases; nucleotides not matched to a gene: 18. This CDR3 has 18 amino acids. The germline CDR1 and CDR2 sequences are SGHDT and YYEEEE. CDR3 in DNA: TGTGCCAGCAGCTTGCCATTACAGGGGACCTTGAATGGGGCTGAAGCTTTCTTT. It translates to CASSLPLQGTLNGAEAFF.